This is a list of T cell receptor beta chains from one sample in a study of T cells after posttransplantation cyclophosphamide. TCRdb keeps only in-frame clones here, not all; method: immunoSEQ multiplex PCR. This sample has 15,000 to 19,000 clones, with approximately 81% found just once. The source material was PBMCs, sampled roughly 350 days after allogeneic stem cell transplant with calcineurin inhibitor and methotrexate. Source of these receptors: a male patient in his late teens or twenties who received an allogeneic stem cell transplant from a related donor, was CMV-positive, and had no GVHD. Some T cells may be provided by the graft donor. Both conserved end residues are part of each CDR3. A D gene is named only where the DNA matches it firmly. Rows may omit the clone size; those that give it use once, few, many or a size class.

>.|TRBV28|TRBJ1-2|.
CASSLPLGEVYGYTF
TGTGCCAGCAGTTTACCACTCGGGGAGGTCTATGGCTACACCTTC
>TRBD1|TRBV25-1|TRBJ2-7|.
CASSAGGAAYF
TGTGCCAGCAGTGCAGGGGGCGCGGCGTACTTC
>TRBD1|TRBV9|TRBJ2-1|.
CASSRRDREVQEQFF
TGTGCCAGCAGTCGCCGGGACAGAGAGGTCCAGGAGCAGTTCTTC
>TRBD2|TRBV9|TRBJ2-1|.
CASSSTSGSVGEQFF
TGTGCCAGCAGCTCGACTAGCGGGAGTGTGGGTGAGCAGTTCTTC
>TRBD1|TRBV18|TRBJ2-4|.
CASSLGRGKNIQYF
TGTGCCAGCTCACTAGGCAGGGGGAAAAACATTCAGTACTTC
>.|TRBV7-3|TRBJ2-5|.
CASSRDFQETQYF
TGTGCCAGCAGTAGGGACTTCCAAGAGACCCAGTACTTC
>.|TRBV6-5|TRBJ2-5|.
CASSYSLTAKETQYF
TGTGCCAGCAGCTACTCTCTCACCGCTAAAGAGACCCAGTACTTC
>.|TRBV11-3|TRBJ2-7|.
CASRHLDRISYEQYF
TGTGCCAGCAGACATTTAGACAGGATCTCCTACGAGCAGTACTTC
>TRBD2|TRBV28|TRBJ2-7|.
CAGRGGRGEQYF
TGTGCCGGCCGGGGGGGGAGAGGCGAGCAGTACTTC
>TRBD2|TRBV9|TRBJ2-7|.
CASSVEPGGIYEQYF
TGTGCCAGCAGCGTAGAACCGGGGGGAATCTACGAGCAGTACTTC
>TRBD2|TRBV4-3|TRBJ2-7|few
CASSRTGTSGYEQYF
TGCGCCAGCAGCCGCACCGGGACTAGCGGATACGAGCAGTACTTC
>TRBD2|TRBV6-4|TRBJ2-3|.
CASSDSGGRSDTQYF
TGTGCCAGCAGTGACTCTGGCGGGAGGTCAGATACGCAGTATTTT
>.|TRBV6-1|TRBJ1-4|few
CASIPARAEKLFF
TGTGCCAGCATCCCTGCCAGGGCTGAAAAACTGTTTTTT
>.|TRBV28|TRBJ1-1|.
CASRLGTTEAFF
TGTGCCAGCAGGTTGGGGACAACTGAAGCTTTCTTT
>TRBD1|TRBV7-9|TRBJ2-2|few
CASSPGQGAVGELFF
TGTGCCAGCAGCCCGGGACAGGGGGCTGTCGGGGAGCTGTTTTTT
>TRBD1|TRBV5-8|TRBJ1-5|.
CASSLEGASNQPQHF
TGTGCCAGCAGCTTGGAGGGGGCTAGCAATCAGCCCCAGCATTTT
>TRBD1|TRBV7-2|TRBJ2-7|.
CASSAGQGSSYEQYF
TGTGCCAGCAGCGCCGGACAGGGTAGCTCCTACGAGCAGTACTTC
>.|TRBV13|TRBJ2-7|.
CASSVIDTHYEQYF
TGTGCCAGCAGCGTAATCGACACTCACTACGAGCAGTACTTC
>TRBD1|TRBV6-5|TRBJ2-2|.
CASRTDRGWTGELFF
TGTGCCAGCAGAACAGACAGGGGCTGGACCGGGGAGCTGTTTTTT
>TRBD1|TRBV7-9|TRBJ2-5|once
CASSLDRGETQYF
TGTGCCAGCAGCTTAGACAGGGGGGAGACCCAGTACTTC
>TRBD1|TRBV5-8|TRBJ2-2|.
CASSWQGATGELFF
TGTGCCAGCAGCTGGCAGGGGGCCACCGGGGAGCTGTTTTTT
>.|TRBV18|TRBJ2-3|.
CASSRIQGHTDTQYF
TGTGCCAGCTCAAGGATACAGGGCCACACAGATACGCAGTATTTT
>.|TRBV5-1|TRBJ2-1|.
CASSYNYNEQFF
TGCGCCAGCAGCTATAACTACAATGAGCAGTTCTTC
>.|TRBV5-1|TRBJ1-2|.
CASSSDPWGGYTF
TGCGCCAGCAGCTCGGACCCCTGGGGCGGCTACACCTTC
>.|TRBV15|TRBJ2-7|.
CATSREGGSPYEQYF
TGTGCCACCAGCAGAGAAGGGGGTTCCCCCTACGAGCAGTACTTC
>.|TRBV29-1|TRBJ2-1|.
CSVLSVNEQFF
TGCAGCGTACTCTCGGTCAATGAGCAGTTCTTC
>TRBD1|TRBV5-1|TRBJ1-6|.
CASKPTGGSYNSPLHF
TGCGCCAGCAAACCCACAGGGGGCTCCTATAATTCACCCCTCCACTTT
>TRBD2|TRBV7-9|TRBJ2-7|.
CASSLLTAGSYEQYF
TGTGCCAGCAGCTTACTGACAGCGGGATCTTACGAGCAGTACTTC
>.|TRBV7-9|TRBJ2-7|.
CASSVSYNEQYF
TGTGCCAGCAGCGTCTCCTATAACGAGCAGTACTTC
>.|TRBV21-1|TRBJ2-7|.
CASSKGSGRGSYEQYF
TGTGCCAGCAGCAAAGGCAGCGGGAGAGGGTCCTACGAGCAGTACTTC
>.|TRBV5-5|TRBJ2-7|.
CASSLDGRRDEQYF
TGTGCCAGCAGCTTGGACGGGAGACGCGACGAGCAGTACTTC
>.|TRBV19|TRBJ1-1|few
CASQKREAEAFF
TGTGCCAGTCAAAAGAGGGAGGCTGAAGCTTTCTTT
>TRBD2|TRBV19|TRBJ2-5|.
CASSRGGQETQYF
TGTGCCAGTAGTCGGGGGGGACAAGAGACCCAGTACTTC
>.|TRBV7-3|TRBJ2-2|.
CASSLRAWGRVNTGELFF
TGTGCCAGCAGCTTACGGGCCTGGGGCAGGGTCAACACCGGGGAGCTGTTTTTT
>.|TRBV5-1|TRBJ2-1|.
CASCDTLGSEQFF
TGCGCCAGCTGCGATACCCTCGGGAGTGAGCAGTTCTTC
>.|TRBV7-8|TRBJ1-2|.
CASSLGTDGYTF
TGTGCCAGCAGCTTAGGAACGGATGGCTACACCTTC
>.|TRBV18|TRBJ1-1|.
CASSPTAGSGEAFF
TGTGCCAGCTCACCGACGGCCGGATCAGGTGAAGCTTTCTTT
>TRBD1|TRBV6-5|TRBJ1-5|.
CATGDRRNSNQPQHF
TGTGCCACCGGGGACAGGCGGAATAGCAATCAGCCCCAGCATTTT
>.|TRBV25-1|TRBJ1-2|few
CASRGRGQNYGYTF
TGTGCCAGCAGGGGCAGGGGCCAGAACTATGGCTACACCTTC
>TRBD2|TRBV5-8|TRBJ2-2|.
CASTTGLAGVELFF
TGTGCCAGCACCACTGGACTAGCGGGAGTGGAGCTGTTTTTT
>.|TRBV10-1|TRBJ2-1|.
CASSESRGFRVNEQFF
TGCGCCAGCAGTGAGTCTCGGGGGTTTAGGGTCAATGAGCAGTTCTTC
>.|TRBV6-1|TRBJ2-1|.
CASSEFSGEYSEQFF
TGTGCCAGCAGTGAGTTCTCGGGAGAGTACAGTGAGCAGTTCTTC